This TCR beta chain was recorded in a study of cytomegalovirus exposure and HLA in healthy donors. Findings of the study overall: HLA alleles were associated with around 17,000 TCR beta sequences in a later analysis at 0.05 false discovery rate.

Researchers ran the PCR with 60 Vbeta and 13 Jbeta primers. The protocol was immunoSEQ multiplex PCR, while the TCRdb copy is restricted to in-frame clones and leaves out a portion. The data hold about 130,000 clones, with about 80% observed a single time. For this clone: Its antigen is unidentified.

V lost 7 bases and J lost 9; bases outside the gene matches: 13. The CDR3 totals 15 residues. CDR1 LNHDA and CDR2 SQIVND come from the germline V gene (reference sequence). The origin of this receptor is a boy aged 2-15 years in good health and CMV-seronegative. This chain links TRBV19 with TRBJ2-1; 9 nucleotides match TRBD2. The sample consisted of PBMCs. This CDR3 is CASTLLSGSFGEQFF. DNA for the CDR3: TGTGCCAGTACCCTCCTTAGCGGGAGCTTTGGTGAGCAGTTCTTC.